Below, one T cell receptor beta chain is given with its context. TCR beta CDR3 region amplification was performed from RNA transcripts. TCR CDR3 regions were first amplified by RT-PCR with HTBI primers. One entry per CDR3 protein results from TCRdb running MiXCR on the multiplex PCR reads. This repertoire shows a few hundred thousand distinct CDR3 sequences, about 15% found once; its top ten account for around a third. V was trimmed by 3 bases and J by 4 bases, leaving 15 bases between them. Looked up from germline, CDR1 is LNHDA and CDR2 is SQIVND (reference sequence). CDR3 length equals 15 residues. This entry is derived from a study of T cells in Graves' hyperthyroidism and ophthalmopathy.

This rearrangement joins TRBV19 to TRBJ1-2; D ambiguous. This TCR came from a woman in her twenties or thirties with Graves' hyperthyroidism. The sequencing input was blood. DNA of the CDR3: TGTGCCAGTAGTATCGCGAGCGCCCGGGGCTATGGCTACACCTTC. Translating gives CASSIASARGYGYTF.